The 25 T cell receptor beta chains presented below share a single source sample, sequenced in a study of cytomegalovirus exposure and HLA in healthy donors. Vbeta (60) and Jbeta (13) primers were used in the PCR. Generated by immunoSEQ multiplex PCR, the TCRdb table keeps only in-frame clones and is missing some. The repertoire consists of around 190,000 clones, with around 77% occurring once and the leading ten covering less than 3.5%. Material: PBMCs. These receptors all stem from a young woman in good health and CMV-seronegative.

The gene calls are TRBV18 and TRBJ2-3; D gene ambiguous. CDR3 size: 13 residues. Between the trimmed V and J ends, which lost 5 bases and 2 bases, there was a span of 8 bases. Germline V gene lookup returns CDR1 KGHSH and CDR2 LQKENI. The CDR3 DNA sequence: TGTGCCAGCTCAGACACAGTCACAGATACGCAGTATTTT. This gives the protein CASSDTVTDTQYF.

V usage is TRBV13 and J usage is TRBJ2-1; the D gene is possibly TRBD2 (6 bases). Germline assignment: CDR1 PRHDT and CDR2 FYEKMQ (reference sequence). V was trimmed by 2 bases and J by 6 bases, leaving 14 bases between them. There are 15 residues in the CDR3. The chain's CDR3 is CASSLLAASLNEQFF. CDR3 nucleotides: TGTGCCAGCAGCTTATTAGCGGCGAGCCTCAATGAGCAGTTCTTC. The whole variable domain, filled in from reference TRBV13 and TRBJ2-1, reads AAGVIQSPRHLIKEKRETATLKCYPIPRHDTVYWYQQGPGQDPQFLISFYEKMQSDKGSIPDRFSAQQFSDYHSELNMSSLELGDSALYFCASSLLAASLNEQFFGPGTRLTVL.

This rearrangement joins TRBV5-4 to TRBJ2-3, with 8 positions matching TRBD2. Germline-derived CDR1 and CDR2 are SGHNT and YYREEE (reference sequence). CDR3 length equals 14 residues. J lost 0 bases, V lost 7 bases, and 4 bases had no gene match. The CDR3 sequence is CASLIAGSTDTQYF. CDR3 DNA: TGTGCCAGCCTCATAGCGGGGAGCACAGATACGCAGTATTTT.

This CDR3 reads CASSWRLRGPYEAFF. As DNA, the CDR3 is TGTGCCAGCAGTTGGAGGCTGAGGGGGCCTTATGAAGCTTTCTTT. The chain has TRBV28 and TRBJ1-1, with TRBD1 identical over 7 bases. Trimming removed 4 bases from V and 7 bases from J; junction bases left unmatched: 12. This CDR3 has 15 residues. Germline V gene lookup returns CDR1 MDHEN and CDR2 SYDVKM.

The CDR3 loop reads CATSRHRDGNQPQHF. CDR3 sequence (DNA): TGTGCCACCAGCAGACACAGGGATGGCAATCAGCCCCAGCATTTT. The gene calls are TRBV15 and TRBJ1-5; the D gene is possibly TRBD1 (6 bases). Germline V gene sequence: CDR1 LNHNV, CDR2 YYDKDF (reference sequence). Trimming removed 2 bases from V and 2 bases from J, with 10 bases in between. The CDR3 length is 15 residues.

The genes are TRBV19 and TRBJ1-1, with a tentative D call TRBD1 (5 bases). V was cut by 10 bases and J by 0 bases, with 18 bases left in between. The CDR3 is 15 amino acids. CDR1 and CDR2 from the germline V gene are LNHDA and SQIVND (reference sequence). Written as DNA, the CDR3 is TGTGCCACCTCCCGATTGACAGTCATGAACACTGAAGCTTTCTTT. This gives the protein CATSRLTVMNTEAFF.

This chain connects TRBV7-8 to TRBJ2-1, with D tentatively TRBD2 (5 bases). Per the germline V gene, CDR1 is SGHVS and CDR2 is FQNEAQ. The germline V and J ends were trimmed by 2 bases and 2 bases, with 7 bases remaining between them. The CDR3 has 14 amino acids. The CDR3 DNA is TGTGCCAGCAGCTTACCGGGGACCTACAATGAGCAGTTCTTC. Translation gives CASSLPGTYNEQFF.

This rearrangement joins TRBV6-5 to TRBJ2-1, with 11 bases aligning to TRBD1. The CDR3 is 16 amino acids. The trim removed 2 bases at V and 7 bases at J, leaving 7 bases unmatched. CDR1 MNHEY and CDR2 SVGAGI come from the germline V gene. CDR3 DNA: TGTGCCAGCAGTTACAGGACAGGGGGCTTGGGTAATGAGCAGTTCTTC. This encodes CASSYRTGGLGNEQFF.

The rearrangement joins TRBV4-2 to TRBJ1-5; D is unresolved. Germline V gives CDR1 LGHNA, CDR2 YNFKEQ. This CDR3 region has 16 residues. Trimming pared 2 bases from V and 5 bases from J, leaving 16 bases between. The CDR3 spells CASSQNDGLIHQPQHF. Written as DNA, the CDR3 is TGTGCCAGCAGCCAAAACGACGGACTGATACATCAGCCCCAGCATTTT.

This chain joins TRBV14 and TRBJ1-5; unclear D gene. The CDR3 totals 12 residues. The germline V gene has CDR1 SGHDN and CDR2 FVKESK. V lost 5 bases and J lost 4, with 6 bases in between. CDR3 bases: TGTGCCAGCAGCTACGAGAATCAGCCCCAGCATTTT. Protein sequence: CASSYENQPQHF.

The chain has TRBV10-3 and TRBJ1-3; D is ambiguous. Between the trimmed V and J ends, which lost 6 bases and 4 bases, there was a span of 16 bases. The CDR3 covers 15 residues. Germline assignment: CDR1 ENHRY and CDR2 SYGVKD. Here the CDR3 reads CAISPGEARGNTIYF. The CDR3 DNA follows: TGTGCCATCAGCCCGGGAGAAGCGAGGGGAAACACCATATATTTT.

This sequence joins TRBV7-9 and TRBJ1-2, with a tentative D call TRBD1 (6 bases). V gave up 3 bases and J gave up 4 bases, with 12 bases separating them. The CDR3 spans 14 residues. Germline V gene data show CDR1 as SEHNR and CDR2 as FQNEAQ (reference sequence). This chain's CDR3 is CASSFPGTPYGYTF. As DNA, the CDR3 is TGTGCCAGCAGCTTTCCCGGGACACCCTATGGCTACACCTTC.

The chain combines TRBV6-1 with TRBJ1-2; perhaps TRBD1 as D (6 bases). The V gene lost 2 bases and the J gene lost 4 bases, with 11 bases spanning the gap. Per the germline V gene, CDR1 is MNHNS and CDR2 is SASEGT. This CDR3 is 14 amino acids long. The CDR3 reads CASSEWGRSYGYTF. In DNA, the CDR3 is TGTGCCAGCAGTGAATGGGGGCGCAGCTATGGCTACACCTTC.

The V and J genes are TRBV2 and TRBJ2-1; 7 bases fit TRBD1. Germline V gene data show CDR1 as SNHLY and CDR2 as FYNNEI. With 5 bases clipped from V and 5 bases from J, the junction kept 9 bases outside the gene matches. This CDR3 has 15 amino acids. The CDR3 DNA reads as TGTGCCAGCAGTTCCGACAGGGTGTTCAACAATGAGCAGTTCTTC. This gives the protein CASSSDRVFNNEQFF.

The chain carries TRBV5-8 and TRBJ1-6; perhaps TRBD1 as D (6 bases). CDR1 is SGHTS and CDR2 is YDEGEE in the germline V gene. Between the trimmed V and J ends, which lost 1 base and 9 bases, there was a span of 11 bases. The CDR3 sequence is 14 residues long. Here the CDR3 reads CASSLTGRGSPLHF. CDR3 in DNA: TGTGCCAGCAGCTTGACAGGGAGAGGTTCACCCCTCCACTTT.

The rearrangement joins TRBV19 to TRBJ1-5, with no clear D. The germline gives CDR1 LNHDA, CDR2 SQIVND (reference sequence). This CDR3 is built from 16 residues. Trimming left V 10 bases short and J 3 bases short, with 22 bases between. The CDR3 loop is CATRPGSLNSNQPQHF. The CDR3 DNA follows: TGTGCCACTCGCCCGGGATCCCTCAACTCCAATCAGCCCCAGCATTTT. Supplemented by reference TRBV19 and TRBJ1-5, the full variable domain reads DGGITQSPKYLFRKEGQNVTLSCEQNLNHDAMYWYRQDPGQGLRLIYYSQIVNDFQKGDIAEGYSVSREKKESFPLTVTSAQKNPTAFYLCATRPGSLNSNQPQHFGDGTRLSIL.

This sequence joins TRBV13 and TRBJ2-2, with D perhaps matching TRBD1 (5 bases). Germline loops: CDR1 PRHDT, CDR2 FYEKMQ (reference sequence). The CDR3 contains 14 residues. Trimming pared 5 bases from V and 7 bases from J, leaving 14 bases between. The CDR3 reads CASSRQWMVGELFF. In DNA, the CDR3 is TGTGCCAGCAGCCGACAGTGGATGGTCGGGGAGCTGTTTTTT.

This clone has just a few counts. The rearrangement links TRBV9 to TRBJ1-1; D is uncertain. Germline V CDR1 and CDR2: SGDLS, YYNGEE. The CDR3 is 12 amino acids. Trimming removed 2 bases from V and 2 bases from J, with 4 bases in between. The CDR3 coding sequence is TGTGCCAGCAGCGTCAAAAACACTGAAGCTTTCTTT. This translates into CASSVKNTEAFF.

The CDR3 spells CASRRAGKLTGELFF. CDR3 in DNA: TGTGCCTCAAGACGGGCAGGGAAGCTGACCGGGGAGCTGTTTTTT. The chain uses TRBV27 and TRBJ2-2, with D maybe TRBD1 (5 bases). The CDR3 has 15 residues. The V end was cut by 11 bases, the J end by 5 bases, with 21 bases between. Germline CDR1 and CDR2: MNHEY and SMNVEV (reference sequence).

The chain carries TRBV10-2 and TRBJ1-2; 10 nucleotides agree with TRBD1. CDR3 size: 17 residues. Germline CDR1 reads WSHSY; CDR2 reads SAAADI. The trim removed 2 bases at V and 6 bases at J, leaving 12 bases unmatched. Here the CDR3 reads CASSEPSRDRGTDGYTF. For the CDR3, the DNA is TGCGCCAGCAGTGAGCCGAGTCGGGACAGGGGAACGGATGGCTACACCTTC.

The CDR3 protein is CASSSRDVSGHEQYF. The CDR3 nucleotides are TGCGCCAGCAGCTCACGGGATGTCTCGGGCCACGAGCAGTACTTC. The rearrangement links TRBV5-1 to TRBJ2-7, with D perhaps TRBD2 (5 bases). Trimming stripped 3 bases from V and 5 bases from J, with 18 bases between. The CDR3 sequence is 15 residues long. Germline V lookup: CDR1 SGHRS, CDR2 YFSETQ.

Of note for this clone: The same CDR3 can be traced to other DNA sequences in this sample. The gene calls are TRBV6-5 and TRBJ1-2; 7 bases line up with TRBD1. The length of the CDR3 is 12 residues. Trimming at V came to 6 bases and at J to 5 bases, leaving 3 bases not matched to a gene. The germline CDR1 and CDR2 sequences are MNHEY and SVGAGI. The CDR3 coding sequence is TGTGCCAGCAGCTCAGGGGGTTATGGCTACACCTTC. Translation gives CASSSGGYGYTF.

The chain uses TRBV9 and TRBJ1-2, with 9 bases that match TRBD1. This CDR3 region has 15 residues. Germline-derived CDR1 and CDR2 are SGDLS and YYNGEE. Trimming cost V 1 base and J 4 bases; bases outside gene matches: 5. CDR3 in amino acids: CASSVMGTGIYGYTF. Here the CDR3 DNA reads TGTGCCAGCAGCGTAATGGGGACAGGGATCTATGGCTACACCTTC.

The chain is built from TRBV7-9 and TRBJ2-1, with 10 bases that match TRBD1. With V trimmed by 7 bases and J by 7 bases, 10 bases remained unmatched. Germline values: CDR1 SEHNR, CDR2 FQNEAQ (reference sequence). The CDR3 is 15 residues long. The CDR3 coding sequence is TGTGCCAGCACCTCCATGGGACAGGGGAAAAATGAGCAGTTCTTC. Protein: CASTSMGQGKNEQFF.

This clone occurred once. One junction end disagrees with the germline gene, perhaps due to a read error. V is TRBV7-9 and J is TRBJ1-1; D is uncertain. Germline V lookup: CDR1 SEHNR, CDR2 FQNEAQ (reference sequence). This CDR3 has 14 residues. The CDR3 DNA is TGTTCCAGCAGCCCACACGTCCGGAACACTGAAGCTTTCTTT. It codes for CSSSPHVRNTEAFF.